These 18 T cell receptor beta chains were all obtained from the same sample, sequenced in a study of cytomegalovirus exposure and HLA in healthy donors (dated by TCRdb to 2016 to 2017). Receptor libraries were prepared by the immunoSEQ multiplex PCR assay. Drawn from immuneACCESS, this table holds only the in-frame rearrangements with V and J called that TCRdb kept. Clones are partly lost; checked studies trace under half to an unresolved V gene and leave the rest unexplained. Recorded for this sample are about 130,000 clones; more than 70% of them occurred a single time. Of the sample, around 1.5% falls within the top ten clones. Sequenced material: PBMCs. These TCRs come from a man younger than 40 in good health and CMV-seronegative.

The gene calls are TRBV11-2 and TRBJ2-5; 7 bases fit TRBD2. After removal of 8 bases from V and 1 base from J, the junction contained 10 bases not matched to a gene. CDR3 length equals 15 residues. The germline gives CDR1 SGHAT, CDR2 FQNNGV. In DNA, the CDR3 is TGTGCCAGCTCCCCCGGCGGGAGCTCCCAAGAGACCCAGTACTTC. Protein: CASSPGGSSQETQYF.

V gene TRBV14 combines with J gene TRBJ1-1; perhaps TRBD1 as D (6 bases). V lost 1 base and J lost 7, with 13 bases in between. This CDR3 spans 14 amino acids. The germline V gene has CDR1 SGHDN and CDR2 FVKESK. CDR3 in amino acids: CASSQAGTGSEAFF. For the CDR3, the DNA is TGTGCCAGCAGCCAAGCCGGAACAGGGAGTGAAGCTTTCTTT.

The chain is built from TRBV5-6 and TRBJ1-1; possibly TRBD1 for D (5 bases). The CDR3 has 15 residues. The germline CDR1 and CDR2 sequences are SGHDT and YYEEEE. V lost 2 bases, J lost 5 bases, and 16 bases lay in between. The chain's CDR3 is CASSFGSGMVTEAFF. The DNA for the CDR3 is TGTGCCAGCAGCTTCGGGTCAGGGATGGTAACTGAAGCTTTCTTT.

This clone was counted between two and nine times. V is TRBV4-3 and J is TRBJ2-7, with 10 bases aligning to TRBD2. CDR1 is LGHNA, CDR2 YSLEER, per germline. The ends lost 0 bases at V and 3 bases at J; junction bases unmatched: 2. The length of the CDR3 is 15 residues. The chain's CDR3 is CASSQEVAGGYEQYF. In DNA form, the CDR3 reads TGCGCCAGCAGCCAAGAGGTAGCGGGAGGCTACGAGCAGTACTTC.

V and J are TRBV11-3 and TRBJ2-1; 13 nucleotides match TRBD2. Germline trimming cut 5 bases from V and 4 bases from J; bases unmatched to any gene: 5. The CDR3 has 16 amino acids. CDR1 and CDR2 (germline): SGHNT, YENEEA. The CDR3 region is CASSERTSGRYNEQFF. In nucleotides, the CDR3 is TGTGCCAGCAGCGAGCGGACTAGCGGGAGATACAATGAGCAGTTCTTC.

V and J are TRBV6-1 and TRBJ2-7, with 10 bases lining up with TRBD2. From germline, CDR1 is MNHNS and CDR2 SASEGT. This CDR3 spans 16 amino acids. Trimming took 2 bases from V and 5 from J; bases not matched to a gene: 9. CDR3 region: CASSEFWASGSHEQYF. CDR3 DNA: TGTGCCAGCAGTGAATTTTGGGCTAGCGGGAGCCACGAGCAGTACTTC.

The rearrangement uses TRBV27 and TRBJ2-1; 7 positions match TRBD2. Germline loops: CDR1 MNHEY, CDR2 SMNVEV (reference sequence). With V trimmed by 6 bases and J by 12 bases, 14 bases remained unmatched. The CDR3 length is 14 residues. The CDR3 loop reads CASSDRDYLYRQFF. For the CDR3, the DNA is TGTGCCAGCAGCGACCGGGACTACCTCTATCGGCAGTTCTTC.

The genes are TRBV7-3 and TRBJ1-1; D is perhaps TRBD1 (6 bases). V was cut by 8 bases and J by 2 bases, with 12 bases left in between. The CDR3 runs to 13 residues. Germline CDR1 reads SGHTA; CDR2 reads FQGTGA. CDR3 DNA sequence: TGTGCCAGCGGGGGCAGTCTCAACACTGAAGCTTTCTTT. As protein: CASGGSLNTEAFF.

A word on this clone: The same CDR3 can be traced to other DNA sequences in this sample. The chain uses TRBV5-4 and TRBJ2-7, with TRBD1 identical over 10 bases. Per germline, CDR1 SGHNT and CDR2 YYREEE (reference sequence). The V and J ends lost 4 bases and 1 base, in that order; junction bases with no gene match: 2. This CDR3 is 14 amino acids long. The CDR3 DNA is TGTGCCAGCAGCCTGGGACAGGGGTCCTACGAGCAGTACTTC. It yields the protein CASSLGQGSYEQYF.

V usage is TRBV6-5 and J usage is TRBJ2-7; D is undetermined. The V end lost 6 bases, the J end lost 3 bases, and 6 bases lay between the germline ends. Germline-derived CDR1 and CDR2 are MNHEY and SVGAGI. CDR3 size: 11 residues. The CDR3 region is CASSFSYEQYF. DNA of the CDR3: TGTGCCAGCAGCTTCAGCTACGAGCAGTACTTC.

The J gene is TRBJ2-3, the V gene TRBV6-1, with TRBD1 matching over 7 bases. The CDR3 extends over 15 amino acids. V was clipped by 4 bases and J by 0 bases; unmatched bases: 4. The germline V gene encodes CDR1 MNHNS and CDR2 SASEGT. Written as DNA, the CDR3 is TGTGCCAGCAGTGCAGACAGGGAAAGCACAGATACGCAGTATTTT. The encoded protein is CASSADRESTDTQYF.

The J gene is TRBJ1-5, the V gene TRBV18; D is perhaps TRBD1 (5 bases). The germline CDR1 and CDR2 sequences are KGHSH and LQKENI. CDR3 length: 17 residues. The ends were cut back, 1 base at V and 8 bases at J, with 21 bases in the middle. The chain's CDR3 is CASSPLGGDRPTEPQHF. DNA of the CDR3: TGTGCCAGCTCACCACTGGGAGGGGATAGGCCTACGGAGCCCCAGCATTTT.

The chain joins TRBV10-3 to TRBJ1-2; 8 nucleotides match TRBD1. Germline CDR1 reads ENHRY; CDR2 reads SYGVKD. The CDR3 spans 16 residues. Germline trimming cut 5 bases from V and 5 bases from J; bases unmatched to any gene: 13. For the CDR3, the DNA is TGTGCCATCAGTCTTGGGCCGACAGGGGAAGCGTATGGCTACACCTTC. Residues: CAISLGPTGEAYGYTF.

The V call is TRBV25-1, the J call TRBJ1-3, with D perhaps matching TRBD1 (5 bases). Per germline, CDR1 MGHDK and CDR2 SYGVNS. The CDR3 length is 13 residues. The V end was cut by 6 bases, the J end by 4 bases, with 10 bases between. CDR3 DNA: TGTGCCAGCAGAGACAGTGGGGGAAACACCATATATTTT. This translates into CASRDSGGNTIYF.

V and J are TRBV4-1 and TRBJ1-1, with 7 bases matching TRBD1. CDR3 length equals 17 residues. The germline V gene encodes CDR1 MGHRA and CDR2 YSYEKL. V lost 3 bases and J lost 4; bases outside the gene matches: 14. The CDR3, as DNA: TGCGCCAGCAGCCAGGACCTCTCACAGGGGATACCCACTGAAGCTTTCTTT. It yields the protein CASSQDLSQGIPTEAFF.

The chain links TRBV12-5 to TRBJ1-5; 7 nucleotides align to TRBD1. Germline CDR1 is LGHNT and CDR2 is FRNRAP. The CDR3 runs 15 residues. J lost 5 bases, V lost 7 bases, and 11 bases had no gene match. CDR3 in amino acids: CASATTQGEHQPQHF. The CDR3, as DNA: TGTGCTAGTGCCACAACCCAGGGGGAGCATCAGCCCCAGCATTTT.

The rearrangement uses TRBV6-5 and TRBJ1-1; weak D call: TRBD1 (6 bases). The V and J ends lost 2 bases and 4 bases respectively, with 11 bases between them. CDR1 and CDR2 from the germline V gene are MNHEY and SVGAGI. The CDR3 is made up of 14 amino acids. As DNA, the CDR3 is TGTGCCAGCAGTTACGGGCAGGGGAGCACTGAAGCTTTCTTT. Residues: CASSYGQGSTEAFF.

V is TRBV5-4 and J is TRBJ2-7; 12 nucleotides line up with TRBD2. J lost 3 bases, V lost 0 bases, and 4 bases had no gene match. Germline assignment: CDR1 SGHNT and CDR2 YYREEE (reference sequence). The CDR3 consists of 16 residues. The CDR3 region is CASSLGLAGGGYEQYF. For the CDR3, the DNA is TGTGCCAGCAGCTTGGGTCTAGCGGGAGGGGGCTACGAGCAGTACTTC.